The 19 T cell receptor beta chains below were found in one sample sequenced in a study of cytomegalovirus exposure and HLA in healthy donors. Use of 60 Vbeta and 13 Jbeta primers characterized the PCR. Method: immunoSEQ multiplex PCR; TCRdb's copy keeps in-frame clones and lacks some. The sample holds about 120,000 clones, approximately 81% seen once. The sample taken for sequencing was PBMCs. Receptors originate from a woman between 25 and 40 years old in good health and CMV-seronegative.

V usage is TRBV6-5 and J usage is TRBJ2-1, with TRBD2 as a possible D gene (5 bases). Trimming stripped 0 bases from V and 13 bases from J, with 13 bases between. CDR1 MNHEY and CDR2 SVGAGI come from the germline V gene. This CDR3 comprises 13 residues. The CDR3 sequence is CASSYSTRADQFF. CDR3 nucleotides: TGTGCCAGCAGTTACTCAACTAGGGCGGACCAGTTCTTC.

The chain is built from TRBV6-5 and TRBJ2-1, with 9 bases matching TRBD1. Germline V CDR1 and CDR2: MNHEY, SVGAGI. This CDR3 region has 14 residues. Trimming removed 7 bases from V and 8 bases from J; junction bases left unmatched: 9. The CDR3 region has the DNA TGTGCCAGCACCCCGGGACAGGGTTACCATGAGCAGTTCTTC. Protein sequence: CASTPGQGYHEQFF.

The V call is TRBV29-1, the J call TRBJ2-3; 8 nucleotides align to TRBD1. This CDR3 has 12 amino acids. CDR1 and CDR2 from the germline V gene are SQVTM and ANQGSEA. V lost 4 bases and J lost 7; bases outside the gene matches: 4. CDR3 bases: TGCAGCGTTGGACAGGGGTCAAATACGCAGTATTTT. This sequence encodes CSVGQGSNTQYF.

This clone was detected ten times or more. The chain combines TRBV6-1 with TRBJ2-7; possibly TRBD2 for D (5 bases). CDR1 and CDR2 (germline): MNHNS, SASEGT. V shed 8 bases and J shed 1 base, with 9 bases lying between them. This CDR3 has 12 amino acids. The CDR3 is CASSWTSYEQYF. As DNA, the CDR3 is TGTGCCAGCTCGTGGACTTCCTACGAGCAGTACTTC.

This clone was counted a single time. A junction boundary mismatches the germline segment, possibly from a read error. The same CDR3 also results from other DNA sequences found in this sample. CDR3 DNA: TGTGCCAGCAGCTACCCGCAGGGAATTAAGGACACTGAAGCCTTCTTT. Translating it yields CASSYPQGIKDTEAFF. The V gene is TRBV7-9, the J gene TRBJ1-1, with D possibly being TRBD1 (5 bases). Germline V lookup: CDR1 SEHNR, CDR2 FQNEAQ (reference sequence). The CDR3 sequence is 16 residues long.

This chain uses TRBV28 with TRBJ1-5; 7 positions agree with TRBD1. This CDR3 is 16 amino acids long. J was trimmed by 6 bases and V by 1 base; bases with no gene match: 9. CDR1 and CDR2 (germline): MDHEN, SYDVKM. The CDR3 DNA is TGTGCCAGCAGTTTATCCGCCGGGACAGCAGGTCAGCCCCAGCATTTT. Translation gives CASSLSAGTAGQPQHF.

This clone turned up a few times. The chain employs TRBV13 and TRBJ2-7, with a weak D call TRBD2 (5 bases). With 1 base removed from V and 2 bases from J, the gap between germline ends came to 6 bases. This CDR3 has 13 amino acids. The germline CDR1 and CDR2 sequences are PRHDT and FYEKMQ (reference sequence). The CDR3 protein is CASSLDGAYEQYF. The CDR3 DNA sequence: TGTGCCAGCAGCTTAGACGGGGCCTACGAGCAGTACTTC.

This clone was found once. Other nucleotide sequences in the sample specify the same CDR3. The chain uses TRBV30 and TRBJ1-3, with 7 bases matching TRBD1. The CDR3 is 21 residues long. In germline, CDR1 is GTSNPN, CDR2 SVGIG (reference sequence). J gave up 0 bases and V 5 bases, and 25 bases lay outside the gene matches. This chain's CDR3 is CAWESLYPCRDRDPSGNTIYF. CDR3 nucleotide sequence: TGTGCCTGGGAATCGTTATATCCTTGCCGGGACAGAGACCCCTCTGGAAACACCATATATTTT.

The chain has TRBV19 and TRBJ2-2; D is uncertain. The CDR3 is 14 residues long. CDR1 and CDR2 (germline): LNHDA, SQIVND (reference sequence). V lost 1 base and J 2 bases, leaving 5 bases between the germline ends. The CDR3 region has the DNA TGTGCCAGTAGTATAGTGGGCAACACCGGGGAGCTGTTTTTT. This codes for CASSIVGNTGELFF.

The rearrangement uses TRBV27 and TRBJ2-3; 16 bases match TRBD2. Germline lookup yields CDR1 MNHEY and CDR2 SMNVEV (reference sequence). Trimming removed 2 bases from V and 0 bases from J; junction bases left unmatched: 14. The CDR3 loop spans 22 amino acids. The CDR3, as DNA: TGTGCCAGCAGTTTAAGGGGGTTACCGGGACTAGCGGGAGGGCGGAGCACAGATACGCAGTATTTT. Protein sequence: CASSLRGLPGLAGGRSTDTQYF.

The chain uses TRBV11-2 and TRBJ1-5; D is perhaps TRBD1 (6 bases). Trimming pared 5 bases from V and 2 bases from J, leaving 13 bases between. The V gene's germline CDR1 is SGHAT and CDR2 FQNNGV. The CDR3 length is 15 residues. The CDR3 loop reads CASSIGGQGNQPQHF. In DNA form, the CDR3 reads TGTGCCAGCAGCATAGGGGGGCAGGGCAATCAGCCCCAGCATTTT.

The gene calls are TRBV7-2 and TRBJ2-3, with D tentatively TRBD1 (5 bases). The CDR3 loop spans 15 amino acids. CDR1 and CDR2 (germline): SGHTA, FQGNSA. Trimming cost V 5 bases and J 5 bases, with 17 bases left between them. The CDR3 protein is CASSQRQMGKDTQYF. CDR3 sequence (DNA): TGTGCCAGCAGCCAGAGACAGATGGGTAAAGATACGCAGTATTTT.

This clone was seen once. The gene calls are TRBV7-6 and TRBJ2-2; 8 nucleotides match TRBD2. Germline assignment: CDR1 SGHVS and CDR2 FNYEAQ. Trimming cost V 4 bases and J 5 bases; bases outside gene matches: 9. This CDR3 has 16 residues. CDR3 bases: TGTGCCAGCAGCTCCAAGACGGGAGGGCGGACCGGGGAGCTGTTTTTT. It translates to CASSSKTGGRTGELFF.

The chain uses TRBV7-9 and TRBJ1-1; the D gene is possibly TRBD1 (6 bases). CDR1 SEHNR and CDR2 FQNEAQ come from the germline V gene (reference sequence). This CDR3 has 15 amino acids. Trimming removed 1 base at V and 2 bases at J, with 11 bases between. This chain's CDR3 is CASSLEAGVNTEAFF. The CDR3 bases are TGTGCCAGCAGCTTAGAGGCAGGGGTTAACACTGAAGCTTTCTTT.

This clone was seen a handful of times. The J gene is TRBJ2-3, the V gene TRBV7-3; D gene ambiguous. Germline V gene sequence: CDR1 SGHTA, CDR2 FQGTGA. V was trimmed by 4 bases and J by 0 bases, leaving 2 bases between them. The CDR3 totals 12 residues. In DNA, the CDR3 is TGTGCCAGCAGCTCGAGCACAGATACGCAGTATTTT. Protein sequence: CASSSSTDTQYF.

CDR3 region: CSARWRETQYF. The CDR3 DNA reads TGCAGTGCTAGATGGAGGGAGACCCAGTACTTC. J is TRBJ2-5 and V is TRBV20-1; tentative D call: TRBD2 (5 bases). The V gene's germline CDR1 is DFQATT and CDR2 SNEGSKA (reference sequence). Trimming took 2 bases from V and 5 from J, leaving 6 bases between them. CDR3 length equals 11 residues.

The CDR3 spells CASSNRGIGGELFF. In DNA, the CDR3 is TGTGCCAGCAGTAATAGGGGAATCGGGGGGGAACTGTTTTTT. V is TRBV6-7 and J is TRBJ1-4; D possibly corresponds to TRBD1 (5 bases). TRBV6-7 falls under the ORF class, with uncertain function. V lost 5 bases to trimming and J lost 12 bases, with 19 bases between them. The length of the CDR3 is 14 residues.

The V gene is TRBV2, the J gene TRBJ2-7; D gene uncertain. The CDR3 loop spans 11 amino acids. The germline V gene has CDR1 SNHLY and CDR2 FYNNEI. Trimming shortened V by 4 bases and J by 4 bases, and 5 bases separated the two germline ends. CDR3: CASSASYEQYF. As DNA, the CDR3 is TGTGCCAGCAGTGCCTCTTACGAGCAGTACTTC. Filled out from reference TRBV2 and TRBJ2-7, the complete variable domain reads EPEVTQTPSHQVTQMGQEVILRCVPISNHLYFYWYRQILGQKVEFLVSFYNNEISEKSEIFDDQFSVERPDGSNFTLKIRSTKLEDSAMYFCASSASYEQYFGPGTRLTVT.

The chain uses TRBV13 and TRBJ1-1, with 11 bases identical to TRBD1. Looked up from germline, CDR1 is PRHDT and CDR2 is FYEKMQ (reference sequence). The CDR3 consists of 15 residues. After removal of 5 bases from V and 4 bases from J, the junction contained 6 bases not matched to a gene. The CDR3 region has the DNA TGTGCCAGCAGCCCCGAAGGGACAGGGGGCACTGAAGCTTTCTTT. Its protein product is CASSPEGTGGTEAFF.